The 29 T cell receptor beta chains below were found in one sample sequenced in a study of T cells expressing NK-cell markers. TCRdb re-called the 5' RACE reads and shows each CDR3 protein once, DNA omitted. Its table records 450,000 to 600,000 distinct CDR3 sequences. The material sequenced was blood T cells: a sorted CD56 or NKG2C T cell subset, CD4+ or CD8+ T cells, or bulk PBMC T cells (not recorded which). The receptors come from a young man in good health.

The J gene is TRBJ2-5, the V gene TRBV20-1; TCRdb gives TRBD2 as the D gene, but with no DNA this cannot be confirmed. In germline, CDR1 is DFQATT, CDR2 SNEGSKA (reference sequence). CDR3 size: 18 residues. CDR3 sequence reads: CSARGLGGARGNKETQYF.

The J gene is TRBJ1-3, the V gene TRBV15; TCRdb's assignment of TRBD1 cannot be checked, as there is no DNA. The V gene's germline CDR1 is LNHNV and CDR2 YYDKDF (reference sequence). The CDR3 consists of 16 residues. The CDR3 here is CATSRGQVDSGNTIYF.

The chain carries TRBV11-2 and TRBJ2-3. The CDR3 runs 13 residues. Germline values: CDR1 SGHAT, CDR2 FQNNGV. The CDR3 is CASSLGPGHTQYF.

The CDR3 spells CASRAPNQPQHF. The V call is TRBV12-3 or TRBV12-4, the J call TRBJ1-5. The CDR3 is made up of 12 amino acids.

V usage is TRBV10-3 and J usage is TRBJ2-6; there is no DNA to check the TCRdb D call of TRBD2. Germline values: CDR1 ENHRY, CDR2 SYGVKD. The CDR3 runs 16 residues. CDR3 sequence reads: CAISESSRAGANVLTF.

V usage is TRBV20-1 and J usage is TRBJ2-3. The CDR3 runs 15 residues. Germline CDR1 is DFQATT and CDR2 is SNEGSKA (reference sequence). This CDR3 reads CSARDAVVSTDTQYF.

J is TRBJ2-7 and V is TRBV6-1; TCRdb's D call, TRBD2, is unchecked because there is no DNA. Per germline, CDR1 MNHNS and CDR2 SASEGT. The CDR3 extends over 17 amino acids. The CDR3 spells CASSPADLLAGSYEQYF.

This chain connects TRBV19 to TRBJ2-2; the TRBD2 assignment by TCRdb is unverifiable without DNA. CDR1 is LNHDA and CDR2 is SQIVND in the germline V gene (reference sequence). The length of the CDR3 is 15 residues. The CDR3: CASSIVLAGARELFF.

This chain links TRBV11-1 with TRBJ2-1. The CDR3 contains 15 residues. Germline CDR1 SGHAT, CDR2 FQDESV (reference sequence). This CDR3 is CASSLRRQKYNEQFF.

CDR3 in amino acids: CASSLGQGGNIQYF. The chain has TRBV5-1 and TRBJ2-4; TCRdb gives TRBD1 as the D gene, but with no DNA this cannot be confirmed. This CDR3 has 14 residues. CDR1 is SGHRS and CDR2 is YFSETQ in the germline V gene.

The CDR3 is CASSLRRGPTTDTQYF. The chain recombines TRBV7-9 with TRBJ2-3; TCRdb proposes TRBD1, but this gene call is untestable without DNA. This CDR3 comprises 16 residues. CDR1 is SEHNR, CDR2 FQNEAQ, per germline (reference sequence).

This chain joins TRBV7-2 and TRBJ2-2; as DNA is missing, the TRBD1 call by TCRdb cannot be tested. CDR1 is SGHTA, CDR2 FQGNSA, per germline. This CDR3 is 17 amino acids long. The CDR3 loop is CASSLVPGTGNTGELFF.

The J gene is TRBJ2-2, the V gene TRBV12-3 or TRBV12-4; the D gene TCRdb calls, TRBD1, cannot be checked with no DNA. The CDR3 loop spans 16 amino acids. Here the CDR3 reads CASKQGLRTNTGELFF.

The rearrangement uses TRBV29-1 and TRBJ1-4; there is no DNA to check the TCRdb D call of TRBD1. Germline values: CDR1 SQVTM, CDR2 ANQGSEA. The CDR3 is 13 residues long. Here the CDR3 reads CSAVTGGREKLFF.

The rearrangement joins TRBV24-1 to TRBJ2-1; the D call from TCRdb, TRBD2, cannot be confirmed without DNA. The CDR3 has 14 residues. Per the germline V gene, CDR1 is KGHDR and CDR2 is SFDVKD. CDR3: CATRGLAGENEQFF.

V gene TRBV6-6 combines with J gene TRBJ2-7. Germline V gives CDR1 MNHNY, CDR2 SVGAGI (reference sequence). This CDR3 is 12 amino acids long. This CDR3 reads CASGLQIYEQYF.

V gene TRBV29-1 combines with J gene TRBJ1-2. The CDR3 is 13 amino acids. Germline CDR1 reads SQVTM; CDR2 reads ANQGSEA. The CDR3 spells CSAVTWANYGYTF.

This chain links TRBV4-2 with TRBJ1-3. CDR1 and CDR2 from the germline V gene are LGHNA and YNFKEQ. The length of the CDR3 is 18 residues. CDR3 amino acids: CASSQDKRGARNGNTIYF.

The V call is TRBV6-5, the J call TRBJ2-1; no DNA is available, so the TRBD2 call from TCRdb remains unchecked. Germline assignment: CDR1 MNHEY and CDR2 SVGAGI. CDR3 length: 13 amino acids. The CDR3 protein is CASRLGPNNEQFF.

The V call is TRBV5-1, the J call TRBJ2-1. The CDR3 contains 15 residues. In germline, CDR1 is SGHRS, CDR2 YFSETQ. CDR3: CASSLDYNPYNEQFF.

The V gene is TRBV19, the J gene TRBJ2-1; TCRdb's D call, TRBD2, is unchecked because there is no DNA. From germline, CDR1 is LNHDA and CDR2 SQIVND (reference sequence). The CDR3 has 13 amino acids. The chain's CDR3 is CASSFRTLGEQFF.

V is TRBV7-7 and J is TRBJ2-2; there is no DNA to check the TCRdb D call of TRBD1. This CDR3 is built from 15 residues. Germline V gives CDR1 SSHAT, CDR2 FNYEAQ (reference sequence). CDR3 sequence: CASSSGGPNTGELFF.

The chain uses TRBV6-2 or TRBV6-3 and TRBJ2-1; TCRdb outputs TRBD1, but without DNA this stays unchecked. CDR1 and CDR2 (germline): MNHEY, SVGEGT. CDR3 size: 14 residues. The chain's CDR3 is CASLPGIPYNEQFF.

The rearrangement joins TRBV4-3 to TRBJ2-1; TCRdb designates TRBD2, a call that cannot be tested without DNA. The CDR3 sequence is 16 residues long. The germline V gene encodes CDR1 LGHNA and CDR2 YSLEER. Here the CDR3 reads CASSQDRLAGGRGQFF.

The chain couples TRBV10-2 to TRBJ2-5. CDR1 is WSHSY and CDR2 is SAAADI in the germline V gene. The CDR3 consists of 13 residues. Here the CDR3 reads CASSGQTQETQYF.

CDR3 loop: CASSPRVWREPGELFF. This chain joins TRBV12-3 or TRBV12-4 and TRBJ2-2; TCRdb gives TRBD2 as the D gene, but with no DNA this cannot be confirmed. The CDR3 consists of 16 residues.

The chain combines TRBV6-6 with TRBJ1-1; lacking DNA, the TRBD1 call made by TCRdb goes unchecked. Per germline, CDR1 MNHNY and CDR2 SVGAGI (reference sequence). The CDR3 has 13 amino acids. Here the CDR3 reads CASSWDRRTEAFF.

This sequence joins TRBV6-5 and TRBJ2-7; TCRdb lists TRBD1, though no DNA is available to test this call. CDR3 length: 17 residues. Germline CDR1 and CDR2: MNHEY and SVGAGI. The CDR3 reads CASSYSGGGFNSYEQYF.

The chain employs TRBV3-1 and TRBJ2-3. Germline-derived CDR1 and CDR2 are LGHDT and YNNKEL (reference sequence). This CDR3 is 11 amino acids long. CDR3 sequence: CASSQGPTQYF.